The rows below give T cell receptor beta chains drawn from one sample of a study of T cell responses to AZD1222 COVID-19 vaccine. Clones were read by immunoSEQ multiplex PCR, and TCRdb kept only the in-frame ones, dropping some. The table shows about 130,000 clones, with around 90% occurring only once. The sample consisted of peripheral blood, taken on day 0 of AZD1222 vaccination. The receptors were sampled from an adult in good health. CDR3s include the opening cysteine and the closing phenylalanine or tryptophan.

CDR3 protein | J gene | V gene
CASSETETNYGYTF | TRBJ1-2 | TRBV2
CASSLGGGVYEQYF | TRBJ2-7 | TRBV5-5
CASSAPGTANEKLFF | TRBJ1-4 | TRBV9
CASRRPRGRRGPLSYEQYF | TRBJ2-7 | TRBV6-6
CASSYVQGRDTGANVLTF | TRBJ2-6 | TRBV6-2/TRBV6-3
CASSLHRATNEKLFF | TRBJ1-4 | TRBV3-1/TRBV3-2
CASSNLRGHQKQETQYF | TRBJ2-5 | TRBV25-1
CASSRGGSTDTQYF | TRBJ2-3 | TRBV6-5
CAISGAGTQPQHF | TRBJ1-5 | TRBV10-3
CASSWTGSGYEQYF | TRBJ2-7 | TRBV7-3
CASSGQVRNEKLFF | TRBJ1-4 | TRBV2
CAWSVLGGYGYTF | TRBJ1-2 | TRBV30
CASSLGWETQYF | TRBJ2-5 | TRBV3-1/TRBV3-2
CASSPDYGYTF | TRBJ1-2 | TRBV3-1/TRBV3-2
CASSLLAGATNTGELFF | TRBJ2-2 | TRBV7-3
CASSGRTGRPEAFF | TRBJ1-1 | TRBV5-6
CASSLDRKEAGELFF | TRBJ2-2 | TRBV7-8
CASRVGGGGTEAFF | TRBJ1-1 | TRBV3-1/TRBV3-2
CASSLVGEGTRELFF | TRBJ2-2 | TRBV4-3
CASSLEGLAVAGLSGELFF | TRBJ2-2 | TRBV5-1
CASTGGEKLFF | TRBJ1-4 | TRBV19
CASSFMGTGELFF | TRBJ2-2 | TRBV7-6
CASSPSTGRRTEAFF | TRBJ1-1 | TRBV5-1
CASSLENEQFF | TRBJ2-1 | TRBV6-5
CAISDPGGNQPQHF | TRBJ1-5 | TRBV10-3
CASRTNRDSGNTIYF | TRBJ1-3 | TRBV19
CASSSYNRGFNEKLFF | TRBJ1-4 | TRBV21-1
CASSFVDQPQHF | TRBJ1-5 | TRBV19
CASSLGTATSGNTIYF | TRBJ1-3 | TRBV7-6
CAISEGLGYTF | TRBJ1-2 | TRBV10-3
CASSIPENSNQPQHF | TRBJ1-5 | TRBV19
CASSWEVRWGEQYF | TRBJ2-7 | TRBV5-1
CASSSPGQGRTGELFF | TRBJ2-2 | TRBV5-1
CAGRREGMGTEAFF | TRBJ1-1 | TRBV12-5
CASSYRGSYEQYF | TRBJ2-7 | TRBV27
CASSQGPSGQETQYF | TRBJ2-5 | TRBV3-1/TRBV3-2
CAITPLALGTGNAYEQYF | TRBJ2-7 | TRBV10-3
CASSQDFSGGAAKQYF | TRBJ2-7 | TRBV3-1/TRBV3-2
CASSLARAIGQETQYF | TRBJ2-5 | TRBV7-2
CASAMVKSSYEQYF | TRBJ2-7 | TRBV7-9
CAARGPFNEKLFF | TRBJ1-4 | TRBV7-9
CASRGAPYNEQFF | TRBJ2-1 | TRBV19
CASSEQRWGGYQPQHF | TRBJ1-5 | TRBV2
CASSVTSITEAFF | TRBJ1-1 | TRBV9
CASSLSPTNEKLFF | TRBJ1-4 | TRBV27
CASSIPGFNEQFF | TRBJ2-1 | TRBV19
CASSSRTGYSNQPQHF | TRBJ1-5 | TRBV28
CAWSPGTGHYSNQPQHF | TRBJ1-5 | TRBV30
CASSQDGYYNEQFF | TRBJ2-1 | TRBV11-2
CASSLAQNTEAFF | TRBJ1-1 | TRBV5-5
CASRPQGTEAFF | TRBJ1-1 | TRBV28